This T cell receptor beta chain was documented in a study of OX40 agonist ivuxolimab in advanced cancers. Study-level points and caveats: On average, CD8+ T cells had more expanded clones than CD4+. Normalized T-cell clonal expansion was also low in some nonresponders.

A single count supports this clone. What it recognizes is unknown. The protocol was immunoSEQ multiplex PCR, while the TCRdb copy is restricted to in-frame clones and leaves out a portion. The data hold around 35,000 clones, with roughly 87% observed a single time. The source material was CD4+ or CD8+ T cells sorted from blood, sampled in a trial of the OX40 agonist ivuxolimab. The receptor was derived from an adult with an advanced solid tumor such as melanoma, head and neck, liver or kidney cancer.

DNA for the CDR3: TGTGCCAGCAGCTTGGAGGGGACAGGGTTAGTGGAGGCGCAGTATTTT. Its protein is CASSLEGTGLVEAQYF. V usage is TRBV5-4 and J usage is TRBJ2-3; 9 bases are a match to TRBD1. This CDR3 is built from 16 residues. V was pared by 0 bases and J by 10 bases, with 12 bases of the junction left unmatched. Germline V CDR1 and CDR2: SGHNT, YYREEE (reference sequence).